The following is a TCR beta chain sequence with its context. Treatment here: approximately 18 received Ad26.COV2.S at low or high dose, single or two shots; roughly five received placebo; per-sample allocation not given. It was on day 63 after the first vaccine or placebo injection that samples were taken. These data belong to a study of Ad26.COV2.S vaccination and SARS-CoV-2 variants. Germline V gene lookup returns CDR1 SGHTA and CDR2 FQGNSA. This CDR3 contains 15 residues. Trimming left V 3 bases short and J 2 bases short, with 10 bases between. Method: immunoSEQ multiplex PCR; TCRdb's copy keeps in-frame clones and lacks some. The sample gives 500,000 or so clones, 89% of which show up once; over 2% is in the top ten.

The rearrangement joins TRBV7-2 to TRBJ2-2; unclear D gene. The sequencing used peripheral blood, collected in a trial of Ad26.COV2.S vaccine versus placebo. The sequence derives from a person aged 18 to 59 who received the Ad26.COV2.S COVID-19 vaccine or a placebo. CDR3 loop: CASSLVNVNTGELFF. Written as DNA, the CDR3 is TGTGCCAGCAGCTTGGTCAACGTCAACACCGGGGAGCTGTTTTTT.